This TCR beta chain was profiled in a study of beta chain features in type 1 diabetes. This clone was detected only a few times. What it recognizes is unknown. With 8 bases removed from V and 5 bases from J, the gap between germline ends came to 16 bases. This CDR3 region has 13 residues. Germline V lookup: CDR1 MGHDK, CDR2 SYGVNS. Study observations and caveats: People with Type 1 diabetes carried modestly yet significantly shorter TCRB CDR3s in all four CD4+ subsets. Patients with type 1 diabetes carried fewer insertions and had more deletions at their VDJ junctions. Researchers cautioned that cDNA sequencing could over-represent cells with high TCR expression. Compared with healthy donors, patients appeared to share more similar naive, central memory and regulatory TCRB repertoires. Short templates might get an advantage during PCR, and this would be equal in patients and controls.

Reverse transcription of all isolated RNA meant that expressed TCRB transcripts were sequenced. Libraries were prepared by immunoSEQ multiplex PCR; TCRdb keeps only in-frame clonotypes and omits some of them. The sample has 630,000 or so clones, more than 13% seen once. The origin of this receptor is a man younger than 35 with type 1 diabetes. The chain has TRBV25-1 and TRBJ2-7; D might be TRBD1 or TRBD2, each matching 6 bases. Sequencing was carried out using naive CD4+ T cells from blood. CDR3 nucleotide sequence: TGTGCCAGCCGCCCCTCCGGGGGCGACGAGCAGTACTTC. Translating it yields CASRPSGGDEQYF.